One TCR beta chain is described in this entry. Its specificity is not known. PCR was performed a second time for about 7 to 11 cycles using a sample-barcoded 5' primer and a J-beta primer mix. MiXCR, applied by TCRdb to the 5' RACE reads, yields one record per CDR3 protein. Altogether about 1.8 million distinct CDR3 sequences are present, around 48% being singletons, with the ten largest covering about 2.1%. The data stem from a study of blood T cells in healthy people across ages. Study context: About one barcoded beta molecule per two T cells came from capture by template switching. Study conclusions and caveats: In older individuals, TCR beta diversity per million T cells was lower, falling roughly linearly with age. It was the long-lived donors that had more naive CD4+ cells and higher diversity than aged donors.

Isolation of PBMCs gave at least 6 million cells per sample. The specimen sequenced was blood. The receptor was derived from a woman aged 40 to 49 in good health.

CDR3 loop: CASSFPQGDSNQPQHF. In nucleotides, the CDR3 is TGTGCCAGCAGTTTCCCCCAGGGGGATTCCAATCAGCCCCAGCATTTT. The J gene is TRBJ1-5, the V gene TRBV28; TRBD1 matches 7 bases. CDR3 length: 16 residues. The V and J ends lost 3 bases and 3 bases, in that order; junction bases with no gene match: 8. CDR1 and CDR2 from the germline V gene are MDHEN and SYDVKM.